This record looks at one T cell receptor (beta chain) sequence and its context. The data were produced by immunoSEQ multiplex PCR, yet TCRdb's version contains in-frame clones alone and is incomplete. This sample has around 72,000 clones, with about 80% found just once. The sample originates from a study of control samples from healthy donors and cancer patients. Per the germline V gene, CDR1 is SGHTA and CDR2 is FQGNSA. Trimming removed 5 bases from V and 2 bases from J; junction bases left unmatched: 3. The CDR3 has 15 residues. The sequence was obtained from a man aged 45 to 65 in good health. The V and J genes are TRBV7-2 and TRBJ2-1; TRBD2 matches at 10 bases. The specimen was blood. CDR3 sequence (DNA): TGTGCCAGCAGCCCTAGCGGGGGCGCCTACAATGAGCAGTTCTTC. The encoded protein is CASSPSGGAYNEQFF.